The 28 T cell receptor beta chains in this list originate from one sample, sequenced in a study of shared clonotypes between healthy human individuals. The protocol was immunoSEQ multiplex PCR, while the TCRdb copy is restricted to in-frame clones and leaves out a portion. The sample yields over a million clones, roughly 98% seen once. Sequencing was done on a sample of naive CD4+ T cells sorted from blood. The subset was: CD45RA+ positively selected. Receptors were obtained from a young man in good health.

The chain joins TRBV19 to TRBJ2-1; TRBD2 matches 10 bases. This CDR3 spans 15 amino acids. The germline gives CDR1 LNHDA, CDR2 SQIVND (reference sequence). V trimming: 3 bases; J trimming: 6 bases; junction bases outside the gene matches: 5. CDR3 in DNA: TGTGCCAGTAGTATCAGCGGGAGGGCTGGCAATGAGCAGTTCTTC. Residues: CASSISGRAGNEQFF.

CDR3 loop: CASSLLSYEQYF. The CDR3 DNA is TGTGCCAGCAGCTTACTGTCCTACGAGCAGTACTTC. This chain uses TRBV13 with TRBJ2-7; D gene unclear. V shed 2 bases and J shed 1 base, with 3 bases lying between them. The length of the CDR3 is 12 residues. Germline V gives CDR1 PRHDT, CDR2 FYEKMQ (reference sequence).

J is TRBJ2-5 and V is TRBV2, with TRBD2 matching over 14 bases. This CDR3 region has 15 residues. Trimming took 6 bases from V and 5 from J; bases not matched to a gene: 5. Germline V gene data show CDR1 as SNHLY and CDR2 as FYNNEI. For the CDR3, the DNA is TGTGCCAGCAGACCGGGACTAGCGGGAGTTGAGACCCAGTACTTC. As protein: CASRPGLAGVETQYF. The full variable domain, in which reference TRBV2 and TRBJ2-5 provide the parts outside the CDR3, is EPEVTQTPSHQVTQMGQEVILRCVPISNHLYFYWYRQILGQKVEFLVSFYNNEISEKSEIFDDQFSVERPDGSNFTLKIRSTKLEDSAMYFCASRPGLAGVETQYFGPGTRLLVL.

The chain recombines TRBV28 with TRBJ2-2, with D maybe TRBD1 (5 bases). Germline V gene data show CDR1 as MDHEN and CDR2 as SYDVKM. V lost 7 bases and J 5 bases, leaving 11 bases between the germline ends. This CDR3 has 13 amino acids. The CDR3 coding sequence is TGTGCCAGCAATCAAGGGGTTACCGGGGAGCTGTTTTTT. Protein sequence: CASNQGVTGELFF.

This chain connects TRBV4-1 to TRBJ2-7; a weak D match, TRBD1 (6 bases). V dropped 4 bases and J dropped 2 bases, with 24 bases sitting between them. The CDR3 length is 18 residues. Germline CDR1 reads MGHRA; CDR2 reads YSYEKL. The CDR3 sequence: CASSPHLRRKGVTYEQYF. CDR3 nucleotide sequence: TGCGCCAGCAGCCCCCACTTAAGGAGGAAGGGGGTAACCTACGAGCAGTACTTC.

This clone was seen only once. The junction and the germline gene differ at one end; a read error may be behind it. The rearrangement links TRBV6-6 to TRBJ2-7, with D uncertain. Germline-derived CDR1 and CDR2 are MNHNY and SVGAGI (reference sequence). The CDR3 length is 14 residues. CDR3 nucleotide sequence: TGTGCCAGCAGTTACTCGATATCCTCTTCCCGGTGGGATTTC. It translates to CASSYSISSSRWDF.

The chain is built from TRBV7-2 and TRBJ1-4; 8 positions match TRBD1. The CDR3 has 15 residues. With V trimmed by 0 bases and J by 8 bases, 5 bases remained unmatched. Germline values: CDR1 SGHTA, CDR2 FQGNSA. The CDR3 bases are TGTGCCAGCAGCTTAGCGCAGGCAGGGGGCGAAAAACTGTTTTTT. Protein sequence: CASSLAQAGGEKLFF.

CDR3 loop: CASSQVGLAGPGNEQFF. Here the CDR3 DNA reads TGCGCCAGCAGCCAAGTAGGTCTAGCGGGGCCAGGGAATGAGCAGTTCTTC. V usage is TRBV4-3 and J usage is TRBJ2-1, with TRBD2 matching over 9 bases. The CDR3 spans 17 residues. Germline values: CDR1 LGHNA, CDR2 YSLEER. The trim removed 1 base at V and 7 bases at J, leaving 11 bases unmatched.

The V call is TRBV29-1, the J call TRBJ2-1, with 9 bases matching TRBD1. Germline CDR1 reads SQVTM; CDR2 reads ANQGSEA. V lost 5 bases and J lost 4; bases outside the gene matches: 6. The CDR3 has 14 amino acids. CDR3 nucleotides: TGCAGCGTTCATGGGACAGGGTGGTACAATGAGCAGTTCTTC. This encodes CSVHGTGWYNEQFF.

The CDR3 here is CASSSAGVIYEQYF. CDR3 coding DNA: TGTGCCAGCAGCTCAGCGGGAGTGATCTACGAGCAGTACTTC. V usage is TRBV7-2 and J usage is TRBJ2-7; TRBD2 matches 8 bases. The germline CDR1 and CDR2 sequences are SGHTA and FQGNSA. CDR3 length equals 14 residues. After removal of 4 bases from V and 3 bases from J, the junction contained 5 bases not matched to a gene. Based on the CDR3 plus reference TRBV7-2 and TRBJ2-7, the full variable domain is GAGVSQSPSNKVTEKGKDVELRCDPISGHTALYWYRQSLGQGLEFLIYFQGNSAPDKSGLPSDRFSAERTGGSVSTLTIQRTQQEDSAVYLCASSSAGVIYEQYFGPGTRLTVT.

The chain has TRBV28 and TRBJ2-2; 7 bases align to TRBD1. Germline values: CDR1 MDHEN, CDR2 SYDVKM. Trimming at V came to 6 bases and at J to 3 bases, leaving 4 bases not matched to a gene. This CDR3 region has 14 residues. In nucleotides, the CDR3 is TGTGCCAGCAGGGGGACAGCTCACACCGGGGAGCTGTTTTTT. Translation: CASRGTAHTGELFF.

CDR3 bases: TGTGCCAGCAGTTTAATTGGGACCGAGCAGTACTTC. It is translated as CASSLIGTEQYF. The rearrangement joins TRBV28 to TRBJ2-7; the D gene could be TRBD1 or TRBD2 (5 bases each). V was shortened by 2 bases and J by 6 bases, with 8 bases between the two germline ends. CDR3 size: 12 residues. Germline V gene data show CDR1 as MDHEN and CDR2 as SYDVKM. Full variable domain (missing parts from reference TRBV28 and TRBJ2-7): DVKVTQSSRYLVKRTGEKVFLECVQDMDHENMFWYRQDPGLGLRLIYFSYDVKMKEKGDIPEGYSVSREKKERFSLILESASTNQTSMYLCASSLIGTEQYFGPGTRLTVT.

This rearrangement joins TRBV6-6 to TRBJ2-5; 8 bases are shared with TRBD2. The CDR3 has 15 amino acids. Germline CDR1 reads MNHNY; CDR2 reads SVGAGI (reference sequence). After removal of 5 bases from V and 9 bases from J, the junction contained 14 bases not matched to a gene. DNA for the CDR3: TGTGCCAGCAGTGCAGCGGGGGTACGGCAGGTGGCCCAGTACTTC. Translated: CASSAAGVRQVAQYF.

The chain uses TRBV28 and TRBJ2-7; TRBD1 might be the D (6 bases). Germline values: CDR1 MDHEN, CDR2 SYDVKM. Trimming left V 6 bases short and J 6 bases short, with 18 bases between. There are 14 residues in the CDR3. The CDR3 reads CASRESGQRREQYF. The DNA of the CDR3 is TGTGCCAGCAGGGAATCGGGACAACGACGCGAGCAGTACTTC.

The chain uses TRBV30 and TRBJ1-5, with a weak D call TRBD1 (5 bases). Germline CDR1 GTSNPN, CDR2 SVGIG (reference sequence). Trimming left V 3 bases short and J 8 bases short, with 14 bases between. This CDR3 spans 13 amino acids. CDR3 nucleotide sequence: TGTGCCTGGAGGGGAAGGGGCGAGAAGCCCCAGCATTTT. Its translation is CAWRGRGEKPQHF.

The chain is built from TRBV9 and TRBJ1-1, with D perhaps matching TRBD1 (5 bases). Trimming shortened V by 0 bases and J by 1 base, and 7 bases separated the two germline ends. This CDR3 spans 14 amino acids. The germline CDR1 and CDR2 sequences are SGDLS and YYNGEE. The CDR3 DNA reads as TGTGCCAGCAGCGTAGTAGGGACGAACACTGAAGCTTTCTTT. Protein product: CASSVVGTNTEAFF. Complete variable domain (other parts from reference TRBV9 and TRBJ1-1): DSGVTQTPKHLITATGQRVTLRCSPRSGDLSVYWYQQSLDQGLQFLIQYYNGEERAKGNILERFSAQQFPDLHSELNLSSLELGDSALYFCASSVVGTNTEAFFGQGTRLTVV.

This clone was observed once. The chain recombines TRBV18 with TRBJ1-3; tentative D call: TRBD1 (5 bases). V was cut by 3 bases and J by 3 bases, with 12 bases left in between. The germline V gene encodes CDR1 KGHSH and CDR2 LQKENI. CDR3 length equals 15 residues. The CDR3 loop is CASSPSGTFGNTIYF. CDR3 in DNA: TGTGCCAGCTCACCTTCCGGGACGTTTGGAAACACCATATATTTT.

This chain links TRBV2 with TRBJ1-2; D is unresolved. This CDR3 has 13 residues. Trimming cost V 0 bases and J 4 bases, with 6 bases left between them. In germline, CDR1 is SNHLY, CDR2 FYNNEI. The CDR3 DNA sequence: TGTGCCAGCAGTGAAGCGCTGGGCTATGGCTACACCTTC. This translates into CASSEALGYGYTF. Looking up the rest from reference TRBV2 and TRBJ1-2 gives the full variable domain: EPEVTQTPSHQVTQMGQEVILRCVPISNHLYFYWYRQILGQKVEFLVSFYNNEISEKSEIFDDQFSVERPDGSNFTLKIRSTKLEDSAMYFCASSEALGYGYTFGSGTRLTVV.

The rearrangement joins TRBV5-4 to TRBJ2-7; D remains ambiguous. The CDR3 totals 13 residues. With 4 bases removed from V and 0 bases from J, the gap between germline ends came to 8 bases. Germline V gives CDR1 SGHNT, CDR2 YYREEE (reference sequence). CDR3 sequence: CASSPSSSYEQYF. CDR3 DNA: TGTGCCAGCAGCCCGTCAAGCTCCTACGAGCAGTACTTC.

This rearrangement joins TRBV18 to TRBJ2-2, with 15 bases that match TRBD2. This CDR3 has 18 residues. Germline CDR1 and CDR2: KGHSH and LQKENI. J lost 1 base, V lost 6 bases, and 6 bases had no gene match. DNA for the CDR3: TGTGCCAGCTCGCCCGGACTAGCGGGAGGGATGAACACCGGGGAGCTGTTTTTT. Its protein is CASSPGLAGGMNTGELFF.

In the case of this clone: Additional DNA sequences in this sample encode the identical CDR3. The J gene is TRBJ2-7, the V gene TRBV6-1; D is possibly TRBD1 (5 bases). Deletions cut 7 bases from V and 4 bases from J, with 11 bases between. Germline V gene sequence: CDR1 MNHNS, CDR2 SASEGT. This CDR3 has 12 residues. For the CDR3, the DNA is TGTGCCAGCAAAACCGACAGTTACGAGCAGTACTTC. Protein: CASKTDSYEQYF.

This chain connects TRBV21-1 to TRBJ1-5. TRBV21-1 is a pseudogene locus. CDR3 length equals 15 residues. In DNA form, the CDR3 reads TGTGCCAGCAGCAAAGGGAAGTTTAGTGGTGCCCGGGGCCTTTTT. Its translation: CASSKGKFSGARGLF.

The sample holds a few counts of this clone. This may be a read error: a much more frequent sequence differs by one nucleotide. Other DNA sequences in this specimen translate into the identical CDR3. CDR3 coding DNA: TGCGCCAGCAGCCTGGAAGAGACCCAGTACTTC. Translating gives CASSLEETQYF. The rearrangement joins TRBV5-1 to TRBJ2-5; D uncertain. Germline CDR1 is SGHRS and CDR2 is YFSETQ. The CDR3 covers 11 residues. The V end was cut by 4 bases, the J end by 3 bases, with 4 bases between.

V is TRBV11-3 and J is TRBJ2-1, with 7 bases matching TRBD2. J lost 4 bases, V lost 0 bases, and 6 bases had no gene match. This CDR3 has 16 residues. Germline V gives CDR1 SGHNT, CDR2 YENEEA. The CDR3 sequence is CASSLDSGGWYNEQFF. For the CDR3, the DNA is TGTGCCAGCAGCTTAGATTCGGGAGGCTGGTACAATGAGCAGTTCTTC.

CDR3 amino acids: CASSNTGGTEAFF. CDR3 bases: TGTGCCAGTAGTAATACAGGGGGCACTGAAGCTTTCTTT. This chain uses TRBV19 with TRBJ1-1, with 8 bases lining up with TRBD1. Germline lookup yields CDR1 LNHDA and CDR2 SQIVND (reference sequence). Trimming removed 4 bases from V and 4 bases from J; junction bases left unmatched: 2. The CDR3 loop spans 13 amino acids.

The chain is built from TRBV2 and TRBJ2-6; tentative D call: TRBD2 (6 bases). The V gene lost 7 bases and the J gene lost 2 bases, with 12 bases spanning the gap. The CDR3 runs to 15 residues. Germline V gene sequence: CDR1 SNHLY, CDR2 FYNNEI. CDR3 residues: CASTGAMAGANVLTF. The CDR3 coding sequence is TGTGCCAGCACGGGAGCGATGGCTGGGGCCAACGTCCTGACTTTC. Looking up the rest from reference TRBV2 and TRBJ2-6 gives the full variable domain: EPEVTQTPSHQVTQMGQEVILRCVPISNHLYFYWYRQILGQKVEFLVSFYNNEISEKSEIFDDQFSVERPDGSNFTLKIRSTKLEDSAMYFCASTGAMAGANVLTFGAGSRLTVL.

Only a few counts were recorded for this clone. This rearrangement joins TRBV19 to TRBJ2-2, with 7 bases lining up with TRBD1. The CDR3 loop spans 14 amino acids. V dropped 8 bases and J dropped 4; count of bases not matched to a gene: 7. Germline CDR1 reads LNHDA; CDR2 reads SQIVND (reference sequence). In DNA form, the CDR3 reads TGTGCCAGTCAAGGACAGGTCCTCACCGGGGAGCTGTTTTTT. As protein: CASQGQVLTGELFF.

The chain joins TRBV7-9 to TRBJ2-3; D could derive from TRBD1 or TRBD2 (5 bases each). The length of the CDR3 is 18 residues. Trimming took off 2 bases at V and 0 bases at J, with 18 bases between the two ends. Germline loops: CDR1 SEHNR, CDR2 FQNEAQ (reference sequence). CDR3 bases: TGTGCCAGCAGCTTACCCTCGGGACGGGCGCCTAGCACAGATACGCAGTATTTT. Translating gives CASSLPSGRAPSTDTQYF.